Shown below are 9 T cell receptor beta chains from a single sample sequenced in a study of identifying expanded T cells in peripheral blood. The assay was immunoSEQ multiplex PCR, and TCRdb's table has in-frame clones only and misses some. The data contain some 80,000 clones, around nine tenths of them singletons. Sequencing used blood. Every receptor here comes from a person between 18 and 70 years old in good health.

This clone was observed a single time. V gene TRBV10-3 combines with J gene TRBJ2-7; no reliable D call. The germline V gene has CDR1 ENHRY and CDR2 SYGVKD. V was clipped by 2 bases and J by 3 bases, with 11 bases between them. The CDR3 has 14 amino acids. The DNA of the CDR3 is TGTGCCATCAGTGAGCCTCCCTCTATCTACGAGCAGTACTTC. Its translation: CAISEPPSIYEQYF.

The sample holds one count of this clone. The genes are TRBV18 and TRBJ2-7; no reliable D call. The CDR3 is 13 amino acids. Trimming stripped 2 bases from V and 3 bases from J, with 8 bases between. The germline V gene encodes CDR1 KGHSH and CDR2 LQKENI. DNA for the CDR3: TGTGCCAGCTCACCAGACGGAAACTACGAGCAGTACTTC. Translation: CASSPDGNYEQYF.

This chain uses TRBV7-2 with TRBJ2-2; TRBD2 might be the D (6 bases). V dropped 8 bases and J dropped 2 bases, with 12 bases sitting between them. The germline V gene encodes CDR1 SGHTA and CDR2 FQGNSA. The CDR3 spans 14 residues. The CDR3 bases are TGTGCCAGCGGCCTTAGCGGAAACACCGGGGAGCTGTTTTTT. It is translated as CASGLSGNTGELFF.

This chain joins TRBV9 and TRBJ1-6; tentatively, D is TRBD1 (5 bases). Germline V gene lookup returns CDR1 SGDLS and CDR2 YYNGEE. Trimming took off 2 bases at V and 10 bases at J, with 7 bases between the two ends. The CDR3 runs 12 residues. CDR3 in DNA: TGTGCCAGCAGCGTCCGGGACTCACCCCTCCACTTT. The encoded protein is CASSVRDSPLHF.

The chain is built from TRBV13 and TRBJ1-1; D gene ambiguous. V lost 5 bases and J 3 bases, leaving 7 bases between the germline ends. Germline V CDR1 and CDR2: PRHDT, FYEKMQ (reference sequence). There are 12 residues in the CDR3. The CDR3 DNA is TGTGCCAGCAGCCGACAACACACTGAAGCTTTCTTT. It encodes CASSRQHTEAFF.

V usage is TRBV19 and J usage is TRBJ2-1; no reliable D call. There are 15 residues in the CDR3. Germline lookup yields CDR1 LNHDA and CDR2 SQIVND (reference sequence). With 7 bases removed from V and 2 bases from J, the gap between germline ends came to 15 bases. The CDR3 sequence is CASTDGAGAYNEQFF. The CDR3, as DNA: TGTGCCAGTACCGACGGAGCTGGGGCCTACAATGAGCAGTTCTTC.

The chain is built from TRBV5-4 and TRBJ1-1, with a possible D match to TRBD1 (6 bases). The V end was cut by 4 bases, the J end by 0 bases, with 25 bases between. Germline V gene data show CDR1 as SGHNT and CDR2 as YYREEE (reference sequence). The CDR3 covers 19 residues. The CDR3 spells CASSGGGGQGYIMNTEAFF. The CDR3 coding sequence is TGTGCCAGCAGCGGGGGGGGCGGTCAGGGATACATCATGAACACTGAAGCTTTCTTT.

The chain has TRBV2 and TRBJ1-2, with D possibly matching TRBD1 (5 bases). CDR1 SNHLY and CDR2 FYNNEI come from the germline V gene. This CDR3 comprises 14 residues. The ends were cut back, 7 bases at V and 0 bases at J, with 12 bases in the middle. CDR3 residues: CASTIQGANYGYTF. The CDR3 DNA sequence: TGTGCCAGCACGATTCAGGGAGCTAACTATGGCTACACCTTC.

The V call is TRBV14, the J call TRBJ1-1; no definite D call. V dropped 2 bases and J dropped 0 bases, with 7 bases sitting between them. The CDR3 loop spans 14 amino acids. In germline, CDR1 is SGHDN, CDR2 FVKESK. The CDR3: CASSQYSMNTEAFF. In nucleotides, the CDR3 is TGTGCCAGCAGCCAATATTCCATGAACACTGAAGCTTTCTTT.